The TCR beta chain under discussion was sequenced for a study of blood T cells in healthy people across ages. A few counts support this clonotype. The authors ran a second PCR of roughly 6 to 12 cycles using a sample-barcoded 5' primer and a J-beta primer mix. A 12-random-nucleotide template-switch adaptor tagged each cDNA molecule. TCRdb independently ran MiXCR on the 5' RACE reads; one entry per CDR3 protein. The sample includes about 1.4 million distinct CDR3 sequences, approximately 59% of them seen just once. The receptor's source is a man aged 18 to 29 in good health. Sequencing was carried out using blood.

This chain's CDR3 is CSATGTGIAGANVLTF. The CDR3 DNA is TGCAGCGCTACCGGGACAGGGATTGCTGGGGCCAACGTCCTGACTTTC. V usage is TRBV29-1 and J usage is TRBJ2-6; 9 bases are a match to TRBD1. CDR1 SQVTM and CDR2 ANQGSEA come from the germline V gene. The CDR3 has 16 residues. V was clipped by 7 bases and J by 2 bases; unmatched bases: 9.